This T cell receptor (beta chain) was captured in a study of blood T cell repertoires in COVID-19 (dated by TCRdb to about 2020). Regarding the complete study: Samples from collaborators originated in the United States, Italy and Spain and spanned both the acute and convalescent phases of COVID-19. The prospective study material was composed of cDNA or gDNA derived from T cells, B-cell-depleted T cells, or PBMCs. The dataset comprised deeply sampled blood TCRbeta repertoires from subjects exposed to, actively infected with, or recovered from COVID-19. The repertoires were released in a freely available public database intended as a resource for research on the immune response to SARS-CoV-2. The samples were drawn from the first 160 participants of the ongoing ImmuneRACE study and from 950 to 1,500 subjects provided by 6 global collaborators. Nearly every sample came with metadata listing a de-identified subject ID, COVID-19 status, age in years and sex. Where available, HLA class I and class II types were obtained from metadata supplied by the sample provider rather than from assay-based typing.

This clone showed up just a few times. Its recognized antigen is unknown. No much larger clone is present one base from it, and per-base qualities are unavailable. TCRbeta CDR3 regions were amplified from genomic DNA using the immunoSEQ Assay, a bias-controlled multiplex PCR. Turning to the authors' computational methods: Nucleated cell counts per sample were estimated from amplification of reference gene primers within the assay. Sequence reads were collapsed and filtered to measure the absolute abundance of every unique TCRbeta CDR3 rearrangement. Productive Simpson clonality was computed per sample as the square root of Simpson's diversity index over productive rearrangements. As stored in TCRdb, this immuneACCESS dataset retains in-frame rearrangements with V and J assigned. A fraction of the clones does not appear; measured against another copy, unresolved V genes explain less than half of the discrepancy, and the remainder lacks a known reason. V, J and clone size reflect that table, while D and trimming were determined from the DNA. The sample data list around 200,000 clones, and about 88% of these were observed just once. The ten largest account for roughly an eighth of the sample.

The CDR3 covers 14 residues, taking in both the cysteine and the phenylalanine. Here the CDR3 DNA is all that survives: 42 bases in frame from base 1. The V and J ends are trimmed by 10 bases and 1 base, leaving 14 bases between them. According to the germline V gene, CDR1 reads MNHEY and CDR2 reads SVGAGI. The collaborating institutions used their own protocols to collect whole blood in K2EDTA tubes. For TCRbeta analysis, collaborators shipped samples in one of three forms: frozen whole blood, isolated PBMCs, or DNA extracted from either of those sample types. The paper's findings and limits, for the study overall: Clinical and demographic metadata were provided uncurated, with the amount varying by source and participant.

The sequence joins TRBV6-5 to TRBJ1-3; the D gene is not confidently resolved. The TCR comes from a man aged 25 to 40 with active or convalescent COVID-19. Sequencing was done on a sample of peripheral blood. The DNA is as follows: TGTGCCACCGTCTCGTGGGCATCTGGAAACACCATATATTTT. The translation is CATVSWASGNTIYF.